These T cell receptor beta chains were read from a single sample in a study of blood T cell repertoires in COVID-19. The data were produced by immunoSEQ multiplex PCR, yet TCRdb's version contains in-frame clones alone and is incomplete. The sample has 150,000 to 200,000 clones; roughly 89% are singletons. The sample comprised PBMCs or T cells enriched from blood (not recorded which). These receptors all come from a woman aged 40 to 55 with acute COVID-19. The conserved cysteine and the conserved F or W are not part of the CDR3 here. Fields, in order: V gene, J gene, CDR3 protein.

V: TRBV4-3; J: TRBJ1-5; CDR3: ASSQDPGFNQPQH
V: TRBV5-4; J: TRBJ2-7; CDR3: ASSRGTGVPYEQY
V: TRBV6-5; J: TRBJ2-1; CDR3: ASSLGGGRVYNEQF
V: TRBV28; J: TRBJ2-7; CDR3: ASSSATGTLYEQY
V: TRBV7-2; J: TRBJ1-5; CDR3: ASSPKGQGNQPQH
V: TRBV6-5; J: TRBJ1-2; CDR3: ASSYGQGGYGYT
V: TRBV3-1/TRBV3-2; J: TRBJ2-7; CDR3: ASSQLGRGGSYEQY
V: TRBV4-1; J: TRBJ2-1; CDR3: ASSQELARNEQF
V: TRBV10-3; J: TRBJ1-2; CDR3: AISPDRGENCYT
V: TRBV7-8; J: TRBJ1-2; CDR3: ASSFGQESPNYGYT
V: TRBV7-9; J: TRBJ2-3; CDR3: ASSYGGLAGADTQY
V: TRBV12-5; J: TRBJ2-2; CDR3: ASARDWELF
V: TRBV5-1; J: TRBJ2-7; CDR3: ASSLRTGSYEQY
V: TRBV20-1; J: TRBJ2-6; CDR3: SASPPGGQLSGANVLT
V: TRBV7-2; J: TRBJ2-5; CDR3: ASSHLMTSGGASKETQY
V: TRBV5-1; J: TRBJ2-5; CDR3: ASTGASGSRGETQY
V: TRBV10-1; J: TRBJ2-2; CDR3: ASGQGRWTGELF
V: TRBV19; J: TRBJ1-6; CDR3: ASSIGGSPLH
V: TRBV11-2; J: TRBJ1-2; CDR3: ASSFSGNYGYT
V: TRBV5-6; J: TRBJ2-6; CDR3: ASSTQGSGANVLT
V: TRBV28; J: TRBJ1-4; CDR3: ASSTHGQGANEKLF
V: TRBV7-3; J: TRBJ2-1; CDR3: ASRDPRLASYQGLDNEQF
V: TRBV6-6; J: TRBJ1-2; CDR3: ASSYGQGNYGYT
V: TRBV5-1; J: TRBJ2-2; CDR3: ASSPDRGAGELF
V: TRBV7-2; J: TRBJ2-7; CDR3: ASRRSPGTGQGEQY
V: TRBV25-1; J: TRBJ1-2; CDR3: ASSGGTGGLSGYGYT
V: TRBV19; J: TRBJ2-3; CDR3: ASSSPASGRSGTQY
V: TRBV25-1; J: TRBJ2-1; CDR3: ASSERELSYNEQF